The 4 T cell receptor beta chains in this list originate from one sample, sequenced in a study of beta chain features in type 1 diabetes. Overall study results and limits: Among patients with Type 1 diabetes, TCRB CDR3s were moderately but significantly shorter in every one of the four CD4+ subsets.

Their cognate antigens are unknown. cDNA synthesis used the whole RNA isolate, giving expressed TCRB sequences. TCRdb's copy holds only in-frame clones and misses some; the assay was immunoSEQ multiplex PCR. The sample yields approximately 170,000 clones, almost 65% seen once. Sequenced: naive CD4+ T cells from blood. These receptors were collected from a man aged 25 to 40 with type 1 diabetes.

Comments on this clone: The same CDR3 can be traced to other DNA sequences in this sample. V is TRBV10-1 and J is TRBJ1-2, with D tentatively TRBD1 (5 bases). The CDR3 is 13 residues long. Germline CDR1 is WNHNN and CDR2 is SYGVQD (reference sequence). V was cut by 2 bases and J by 2 bases, with 6 bases left in between. CDR3 DNA sequence: TGCGCCAGCAGTGAGAGACAGAACTATGGCTACACCTTC. Residues: CASSERQNYGYTF.

The chain employs TRBV5-4 and TRBJ2-3; TRBD2 matches 11 bases. The CDR3 runs to 15 residues. CDR1 SGHNT and CDR2 YYREEE come from the germline V gene (reference sequence). The J segment lost 3 bases and the V segment lost 4 bases, leaving 4 bases of the junction unmatched. The CDR3 nucleotides read TGTGCCAGCAGCCCTAGCGGGGGGCTGACAGATACGCAGTATTTT. It specifies CASSPSGGLTDTQYF.

The V call is TRBV5-1, the J call TRBJ2-5; 8 bases line up with TRBD2. Germline lookup yields CDR1 SGHRS and CDR2 YFSETQ. With 7 bases clipped from V and 2 bases from J, the junction kept 7 bases outside the gene matches. The CDR3 runs to 14 residues. CDR3 bases: TGCGCCAGCCGCACTAGCGGTATACAAGAGACCCAGTACTTC. It specifies CASRTSGIQETQYF.

This clone was observed once. Germline is not matched at one junction end, which may reflect a read error. The chain is built from TRBV7-7 and TRBJ2-5; 12 positions agree with TRBD1. The CDR3 runs to 16 residues. Looked up from germline, CDR1 is SSHAT and CDR2 is FNYEAQ (reference sequence). CDR3 nucleotides: TGTGCTAGCAGCCCCCAGGGGACAGGGGGCTTTGGGACCCAGTACTTC. It encodes CASSPQGTGGFGTQYF.